One sample yielded the 29 T cell receptor beta chains listed below, sequenced in a study of T-cell memory formation after mild COVID-19. TCRdb analysed the 5' RACE reads with MiXCR anew, one entry per CDR3 protein. The sample records some 320,000 distinct CDR3 sequences, around a sixth being singletons. Sequencing was performed on PBMCs or a T cell subset sorted from them (not recorded which). Every receptor here comes from a man aged 18 to 35 who had mild COVID-19 (a few samples of this study predate the infection). Cell type and time point are not known.

This clonotype was found a few times. The chain recombines TRBV21-1 with TRBJ1-5; the table names TRBD1, a call not compared with the DNA. TRBV21-1 is shown as a pseudogene. The CDR3 has 18 residues. CDR3 loop: CASSKVRFWDRANQPQHF. The DNA of the CDR3 is TGTGCCAGCAGCAAAGTTAGATTCTGGGACCGGGCCAATCAGCCCCAGCATTTT.

This clonotype was seen more than once but under ten times. The rearrangement links TRBV6-6 to TRBJ2-7; 9 bases match TRBD2. Germline V gene data show CDR1 as MNHNY and CDR2 as SVGAGI (reference sequence). J lost 5 bases, V lost 0 bases, and 5 bases had no gene match. This CDR3 is built from 15 residues. The CDR3 region is CASSYSGLAGNEQYF. The CDR3 bases are TGTGCCAGCAGTTACTCCGGTCTAGCGGGGAACGAGCAGTACTTC.

This clonotype has just a few counts. The CDR3 sequence is CASSFSPQGYEQYF. The DNA of the CDR3 is TGTGCCAGCAGTTTTTCCCCGCAGGGTTACGAGCAGTACTTC. The chain carries TRBV12-3 or TRBV12-4 and TRBJ2-7; TRBD1 might be the D (5 bases). The CDR3 runs to 14 residues. V was cut by 3 bases and J by 4 bases, with 13 bases left in between.

For this clonotype: A single base separates this from a much larger clone, so it may be a read error. The J gene is TRBJ1-1, the V gene TRBV4-1; D call uncertain. CDR1 and CDR2 (germline): MGHRA, YSYEKL. The CDR3 is made up of 15 amino acids. CDR3 amino acids: CASRQGPPGGTEAFF. The CDR3 DNA reads as TGCGCCAGCAGACAAGGACCACCAGGAGGCACTGAAGCTTTCTTT.

This clonotype was seen a few times. The V call is TRBV9, the J call TRBJ2-5; 7 nucleotides align to TRBD1. V lost 0 bases to trimming and J lost 7 bases; unmatched junction nucleotides: 9. The CDR3 runs 15 residues. Germline loops: CDR1 SGDLS, CDR2 YYNGEE. CDR3 DNA sequence: TGTGCCAGCAGCGTAGGGACCACAGGGGTCGGGACCCAGTACTTC. Amino acid sequence: CASSVGTTGVGTQYF.

The J gene is TRBJ2-3, the V gene TRBV5-1, with a possible D match to TRBD1 (6 bases). This CDR3 is 14 amino acids long. V was shortened by 4 bases and J by 5 bases, with 14 bases between the two germline ends. The germline V gene encodes CDR1 SGHRS and CDR2 YFSETQ. CDR3 in amino acids: CASSVDPGEDTQYF. CDR3 in DNA: TGCGCCAGCAGCGTAGATCCAGGGGAAGATACGCAGTATTTT.

This chain links TRBV4-1 with TRBJ2-2; TRBD2 matches 10 bases. The V gene end was trimmed by 2 bases and the J gene end by 6 bases; junction bases not matched to a gene: 3. CDR1 is MGHRA and CDR2 is YSYEKL in the germline V gene. This CDR3 region has 15 residues. This chain's CDR3 is CASSQRAGGPGELFF. CDR3 in DNA: TGCGCCAGCAGCCAACGAGCGGGGGGGCCCGGGGAGCTGTTTTTT.

This clonotype was found many times. The chain carries TRBV4-1 and TRBJ2-5, with 11 bases that match TRBD2. Trimming took 4 bases from V and 0 from J; bases not matched to a gene: 7. This CDR3 is built from 17 residues. Germline CDR1 reads MGHRA; CDR2 reads YSYEKL. The CDR3, as DNA: TGCGCCAGCAGCCTAACCGCTAGCGGGGGGTACCAAGAGACCCAGTACTTC. Its protein is CASSLTASGGYQETQYF.

This chain links TRBV24-1 with TRBJ2-1; D gene uncertain. The V and J ends lost 4 bases and 7 bases respectively, with 10 bases between them. Germline values: CDR1 KGHDR, CDR2 SFDVKD. CDR3 length: 13 amino acids. The chain's CDR3 is CATSDEKRNEQFF. In DNA form, the CDR3 reads TGTGCCACCAGTGACGAAAAGAGAAATGAGCAGTTCTTC.

This clonotype was observed a few times. The chain employs TRBV7-9 and TRBJ2-1, with TRBD2 identical over 11 bases. V dropped 4 bases and J dropped 9; count of bases not matched to a gene: 2. CDR3 length: 13 residues. Germline CDR1 reads SEHNR; CDR2 reads FQNEAQ (reference sequence). Here the CDR3 DNA reads TGTGCCAGCAGCTCGACTAGCGGGGTTGAGCAGTTCTTC. Translated, it gives CASSSTSGVEQFF.

This clonotype was seen a few times. The rearrangement uses TRBV7-9 and TRBJ2-1, with 7 positions matching TRBD2. The germline gives CDR1 SEHNR, CDR2 FQNEAQ (reference sequence). There are 13 residues in the CDR3. Trimming cost V 5 bases and J 4 bases; bases outside gene matches: 2. The CDR3 loop is CASSRGVYNEQFF. The CDR3 bases are TGTGCCAGCAGCCGGGGGGTGTACAATGAGCAGTTCTTC.

This clonotype was found a few times. The rearrangement links TRBV4-3 to TRBJ2-7, with 7 bases identical to TRBD2. V lost 5 bases to trimming and J lost 3 bases; unmatched junction nucleotides: 4. The CDR3 loop spans 13 amino acids. From germline, CDR1 is LGHNA and CDR2 YSLEER. Here the CDR3 reads CASSFGTNYEQYF. CDR3 coding DNA: TGCGCCAGCAGCTTTGGGACTAACTACGAGCAGTACTTC.

This clonotype has just a few counts. The chain is built from TRBV29-1 and TRBJ1-1; the match to TRBD1 covers 9 bases. The CDR3 has 13 residues. V gave up 5 bases and J gave up 7 bases; unmatched junction bases: 8. From germline, CDR1 is SQVTM and CDR2 ANQGSEA. The CDR3 spells CSVLGQGRNEAFF. CDR3 nucleotides: TGCAGCGTTTTGGGACAGGGTCGAAATGAAGCTTTCTTT.

CDR3 bases: TGCGCCAGCAGCTTGTCGTCGGGGCAGCCCCAGCATTTT. Protein: CASSLSSGQPQHF. The J gene is TRBJ1-5, the V gene TRBV5-1, with unresolved D. This CDR3 region has 13 residues. The germline CDR1 and CDR2 sequences are SGHRS and YFSETQ. Trimming stripped 1 base from V and 7 bases from J, with 9 bases between.

In its sample, this clonotype was seen a few times. V usage is TRBV6-6 and J usage is TRBJ1-5; TRBD1 is a possible D gene (5 bases). Germline CDR1 and CDR2: MNHNY and SVGAGI (reference sequence). V shed 1 base and J shed 10 bases, with 14 bases lying between them. The length of the CDR3 is 14 residues. CDR3 sequence (DNA): TGTGCCAGCAGTTACTTTCCAGGGAGCGGTCCCCAGCATTTT. Its protein is CASSYFPGSGPQHF.

This clonotype was observed a few times. J is TRBJ1-4 and V is TRBV7-6; tentative D call: TRBD1 (6 bases). Germline-derived CDR1 and CDR2 are SGHVS and FNYEAQ. V was clipped by 5 bases and J by 6 bases, with 13 bases between them. The CDR3 has 14 residues. The CDR3 DNA is TGTGCCAGCAGCCGACAGGTGGAAGATGAAAAACTGTTTTTT. This encodes CASSRQVEDEKLFF. The full variable domain, with the rest looked up from reference TRBV7-6 and TRBJ1-4, is GAGVSQSPRYKVTKRGQDVALRCDPISGHVSLYWYRQALGQGPEFLTYFNYEAQQDKSGLPNDRFSAERPEGSISTLTIQRTEQRDSAMYRCASSRQVEDEKLFFGSGTQLSVL.

In its sample, this clonotype was seen many times. The chain has TRBV7-9 and TRBJ2-3, with 8 bases identical to TRBD2. The germline gives CDR1 SEHNR, CDR2 FQNEAQ (reference sequence). The CDR3 is 17 residues long. J lost 3 bases, V lost 5 bases, and 13 bases had no gene match. As DNA, the CDR3 is TGTGCCAGCAGCCGTCCAACCGCGGGGGGCATGACAGATACGCAGTATTTT. Protein product: CASSRPTAGGMTDTQYF.

This clonotype was recorded many times. This chain joins TRBV28 and TRBJ2-7; D might be TRBD2 (6 bases). V was cut by 7 bases and J by 5 bases, with 15 bases left in between. CDR3 length: 13 residues. Germline assignment: CDR1 MDHEN and CDR2 SYDVKM. The CDR3 sequence is CASIRGFEDEQYF. The CDR3 DNA reads TGTGCCAGCATCCGGGGGTTTGAGGACGAGCAGTACTTC.

The rearrangement joins TRBV7-8 to TRBJ2-7; D possibly corresponds to TRBD1 (5 bases). Germline loops: CDR1 SGHVS, CDR2 FQNEAQ. This CDR3 is 14 amino acids long. V shed 1 base and J shed 2 bases, with 9 bases lying between them. CDR3 coding DNA: TGTGCCAGCAGCTTAGGGGGCAGACCCTACGAGCAGTACTTC. Translated, it gives CASSLGGRPYEQYF.

This rearrangement joins TRBV7-9 to TRBJ1-5; no reliable D call. Germline V gene sequence: CDR1 SEHNR, CDR2 FQNEAQ (reference sequence). CDR3 length: 13 residues. The germline V and J ends were trimmed by 5 bases and 7 bases, with 12 bases remaining between them. This chain's CDR3 is CASSPLLGQPQHF. The CDR3 region has the DNA TGTGCCAGCAGCCCCTTGCTGGGCCAGCCCCAGCATTTT.

The CDR3 region has the DNA TGTGCCAGCTCACCCGGACAGAATAATTCACCCCTCCACTTT. Translated, it gives CASSPGQNNSPLHF. V usage is TRBV18 and J usage is TRBJ1-6; possible D gene TRBD1, 6 bases. CDR1 is KGHSH, CDR2 LQKENI, per germline. V lost 3 bases, J lost 5 bases, and 8 bases lay in between. The CDR3 totals 14 residues.

This clonotype was recorded many times. The V and J genes are TRBV29-1 and TRBJ2-1; D unresolved. Germline V CDR1 and CDR2: SQVTM, ANQGSEA. The CDR3 is 12 residues long. V dropped 4 bases and J dropped 6 bases, with 10 bases sitting between them. The CDR3 reads CSVGFMGNEQFF. CDR3 nucleotides: TGCAGCGTTGGTTTTATGGGCAATGAGCAGTTCTTC.

The chain employs TRBV12-3 or TRBV12-4 and TRBJ1-5; weak D call: TRBD1 (5 bases). V shed 2 bases and J shed 5 bases, with 13 bases lying between them. This CDR3 has 15 amino acids. In DNA form, the CDR3 reads TGTGCCAGCAGTTTAATAGGGGTTTTGCATCAGCCCCAGCATTTT. Residues: CASSLIGVLHQPQHF.

The chain has TRBV12-3 or TRBV12-4 and TRBJ2-7; TRBD1 might be the D (5 bases). The CDR3 covers 13 residues. V was pared by 8 bases and J by 3 bases, with 14 bases between. CDR3 in amino acids: CASAHAGLYEQYF. The CDR3 coding sequence is TGTGCCAGCGCCCATGCAGGGCTCTACGAGCAGTACTTC.

This clonotype was seen repeatedly, ten times or more. The chain combines TRBV24-1 with TRBJ2-2, with 9 bases lining up with TRBD1. This CDR3 contains 15 residues. Trimming took 2 bases from V and 5 from J; bases not matched to a gene: 2. Germline V CDR1 and CDR2: KGHDR, SFDVKD. The DNA for the CDR3 is TGTGCCACCAGTGATTCGGGACAGGGTACCGGGGAGCTGTTTTTT. As protein: CATSDSGQGTGELFF.

This clonotype was seen more than once but under ten times. A junction boundary mismatches the germline segment, possibly from a read error. J is TRBJ2-4 and V is TRBV29-1; TRBD1 matches at 8 bases. The CDR3 loop spans 13 amino acids. The V gene's germline CDR1 is SQVTM and CDR2 ANQGSEA. CDR3 protein: CSVEDRGAGIQYF. CDR3 bases: TGCAGCGTGGAAGACAGGGGAGCGGGCATTCAGTACTTC.

This clonotype turned up a few times. This sequence joins TRBV27 and TRBJ1-2; tentative D call: TRBD1 (5 bases). The CDR3 consists of 15 residues. Germline CDR1 MNHEY, CDR2 SMNVEV (reference sequence). Trimming left V 3 bases short and J 4 bases short, with 15 bases between. In nucleotides, the CDR3 is TGTGCCAGCAGTTTCTGGAGGGGTCGGGTCTATGGCTACACCTTC. This gives the protein CASSFWRGRVYGYTF.

Only a few counts were recorded for this clonotype. The chain joins TRBV7-2 to TRBJ2-3; 10 bases match TRBD1. After removal of 5 bases from V and 2 bases from J, the junction contained 4 bases not matched to a gene. Germline CDR1 SGHTA, CDR2 FQGNSA. This CDR3 comprises 15 residues. CDR3 nucleotide sequence: TGTGCCAGCAGCACGGGACAGGGGCTCACAGATACGCAGTATTTT. The encoded protein is CASSTGQGLTDTQYF. Full variable domain (missing parts from reference TRBV7-2 and TRBJ2-3): GAGVSQSPSNKVTEKGKDVELRCDPISGHTALYWYRQSLGQGLEFLIYFQGNSAPDKSGLPSDRFSAERTGGSVSTLTIQRTQQEDSAVYLCASSTGQGLTDTQYFGPGTRLTVL.

This clonotype has at least ten counts. J is TRBJ2-2 and V is TRBV5-1; D perhaps matches TRBD2 (6 bases). The V and J ends lost 5 bases and 1 base respectively, with 9 bases between them. Per the germline V gene, CDR1 is SGHRS and CDR2 is YFSETQ. The CDR3 consists of 14 residues. The CDR3: CASSGGENTGELFF. The CDR3 region has the DNA TGCGCCAGCAGTGGAGGGGAGAACACCGGGGAGCTGTTTTTT.